Sequencing of this T cell receptor beta chain was carried out in a study of OX40 agonist ivuxolimab in advanced cancers. Worth noting for this clone: Its antigen is unidentified.

The CDR3 is made up of 17 amino acids. Germline CDR1 SEHNR, CDR2 FQNEAQ (reference sequence). Losses at the gene ends were 5 bases for V and 3 bases for J; bases not matched to a gene: 7. TCRdb's copy holds only in-frame clones and misses some; the assay was immunoSEQ multiplex PCR. Of tens of thousands of clones in the sample, over 75% are singletons; the top ten hold around 5.9%. Cycle 7 day 1, cycle 4 day 1, and baseline were the timepoints at which blood was sampled. General study results and limits: At 0.1 to 3.0 mg/kg and by week 6, clonal expansion occurred in CD4+ and CD8+ blood T cells. In a subset of nonresponders, normalized T-cell clonal expansion was also low. Patients who responded partially at 0.1-3.0 mg/kg showed clonal expansion ranking among the lowest.

This TCR was recovered from an adult with an advanced solid tumor such as melanoma, head and neck, liver or kidney cancer. The sequenced sample was CD4+ or CD8+ T cells sorted from blood, obtained in a trial of the OX40 agonist ivuxolimab. This chain connects TRBV7-9 to TRBJ2-3, with 14 bases fitting TRBD2. CDR3 nucleotide sequence: TGTGCCAGCAGCCCTGGGACTAGCGGGAGTCGGACAGATACGCAGTATTTT. The encoded protein is CASSPGTSGSRTDTQYF.